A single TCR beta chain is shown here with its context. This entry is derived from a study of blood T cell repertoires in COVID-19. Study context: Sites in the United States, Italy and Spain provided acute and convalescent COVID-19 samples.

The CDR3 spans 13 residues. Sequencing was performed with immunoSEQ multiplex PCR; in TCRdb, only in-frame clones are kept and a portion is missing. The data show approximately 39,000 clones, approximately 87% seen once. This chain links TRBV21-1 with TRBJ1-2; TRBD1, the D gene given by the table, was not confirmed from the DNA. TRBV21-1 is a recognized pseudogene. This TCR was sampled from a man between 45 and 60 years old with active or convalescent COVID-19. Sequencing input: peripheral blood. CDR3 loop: CASSNDRGYGYTF. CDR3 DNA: TGTGCCAGCAGCAACGACAGGGGATACGGCTACACCTTC.